The next 20 T cell receptor beta chains were all read from a single sample in a study of OX40 agonist ivuxolimab in advanced cancers. TCRdb's copy holds only in-frame clones and misses some; the assay was immunoSEQ multiplex PCR. The profile covers just over 45,000 clones, with roughly 94% appearing a single time and approximately 11% taken by the ten largest. This material consisted of CD4+ or CD8+ T cells sorted from blood, taken in a trial of the OX40 agonist ivuxolimab. The receptors stem from an adult with an advanced solid tumor such as melanoma, head and neck, liver or kidney cancer.

V usage is TRBV5-4 and J usage is TRBJ1-1, with D possibly TRBD1 on 5 matching bases. The CDR3 is 13 amino acids. The germline CDR1 and CDR2 sequences are SGHNT and YYREEE (reference sequence). Trimming pared 4 bases from V and 1 base from J, leaving 8 bases between. The CDR3 protein is CASSGGSNTEAFF. CDR3 DNA: TGTGCCAGCAGCGGGGGATCGAACACTGAAGCTTTCTTT.

With regard to this clone: A read error may produce the germline difference seen at one junction end. This chain links TRBV7-7 with TRBJ2-7, with 9 bases identical to TRBD1. Germline V lookup: CDR1 SSHAT, CDR2 FNYEAQ (reference sequence). This CDR3 comprises 14 residues. The CDR3 region is CASSLGQGGYEQYF. The CDR3 DNA is TGTGCTAGCAGCTTGGGACAGGGAGGCTACGAGCAGTACTTC.

V gene TRBV11-2 combines with J gene TRBJ2-2, with TRBD1 identical over 7 bases. Germline V gene lookup returns CDR1 SGHAT and CDR2 FQNNGV. The CDR3 has 17 amino acids. Trimming cost V 0 bases and J 0 bases; bases outside gene matches: 4. The CDR3 is CASSLDWDSTNTGELFF. CDR3 bases: TGTGCCAGCAGCTTAGATTGGGACAGTACGAACACCGGGGAGCTGTTTTTT.

This chain joins TRBV29-1 and TRBJ2-3, with 8 bases that match TRBD2. CDR3 length: 14 amino acids. V trimming: 6 bases; J trimming: 4 bases; junction bases outside the gene matches: 9. Per germline, CDR1 SQVTM and CDR2 ANQGSEA. The chain's CDR3 is CSVLGGLGPDTQYF. In DNA, the CDR3 is TGCAGCGTCTTGGGGGGACTAGGGCCAGATACGCAGTATTTT.

This clone was detected once. The gene calls are TRBV11-2 and TRBJ2-7; D is perhaps TRBD1 or TRBD2 (5 bases each). V was clipped by 0 bases and J by 2 bases, with 11 bases between them. CDR1 and CDR2 from the germline V gene are SGHAT and FQNNGV. CDR3 length equals 15 residues. CDR3 in amino acids: CASSLEPGRAYEQYF. The CDR3, as DNA: TGTGCCAGCAGCTTAGAGCCAGGGCGGGCCTACGAGCAGTACTTC. The full variable domain, completed using reference TRBV11-2 and TRBJ2-7, is EAGVAQSPRYKIIEKRQSVAFWCNPISGHATLYWYQQILGQGPKLLIQFQNNGVVDDSQLPKDRFSAERLKGVDSTLKIQPAKLEDSAVYLCASSLEPGRAYEQYFGPGTRLTVT.

The rearrangement uses TRBV30 and TRBJ1-4, with D uncertain. Deletions cut 4 bases from V and 6 bases from J, with 12 bases between. The CDR3 covers 13 residues. The V gene's germline CDR1 is GTSNPN and CDR2 SVGIG (reference sequence). CDR3 coding DNA: TGTGCCTGGACGATACGGAAGGATGAAAAACTGTTTTTT. Its protein product is CAWTIRKDEKLFF.

This chain links TRBV6-5 with TRBJ1-2; 9 nucleotides line up with TRBD1. Losses at the gene ends were 3 bases for V and 6 bases for J; bases not matched to a gene: 5. Germline V lookup: CDR1 MNHEY, CDR2 SVGAGI. The CDR3 extends over 14 amino acids. The DNA for the CDR3 is TGTGCCAGCAGTTATACAGGGGGCATTGATGGCTACACCTTC. It translates to CASSYTGGIDGYTF.

This sequence joins TRBV18 and TRBJ2-7; 11 nucleotides line up with TRBD2. Germline-derived CDR1 and CDR2 are KGHSH and LQKENI. CDR3 length: 15 residues. With 3 bases clipped from V and 4 bases from J, the junction kept 5 bases outside the gene matches. CDR3 loop: CASSPTSGVLYEQYF. The DNA of the CDR3 is TGTGCCAGCTCACCGACTAGCGGGGTCCTTTACGAGCAGTACTTC.

The chain recombines TRBV30 with TRBJ1-2; 7 bases map to TRBD1. J gave up 6 bases and V 2 bases, and 0 bases lay outside the gene matches. CDR1 is GTSNPN and CDR2 is SVGIG in the germline V gene (reference sequence). CDR3 length: 11 amino acids. CDR3 nucleotides: TGTGCCTGGAGTCAGGGGGATGGCTACACCTTC. It is translated as CAWSQGDGYTF.

The rearrangement joins TRBV2 to TRBJ2-7; TRBD2 is a possible D gene (6 bases). Between the trimmed V and J ends, which lost 3 bases and 3 bases, there was a span of 12 bases. The CDR3 runs to 14 residues. Germline V lookup: CDR1 SNHLY, CDR2 FYNNEI. CDR3 residues: CASSDPGLFYEQYF. DNA of the CDR3: TGTGCCAGCAGTGACCCGGGACTGTTCTACGAGCAGTACTTC.

There are a few counts of this clone. This rearrangement joins TRBV5-6 to TRBJ1-5; TRBD1 agrees at 9 bases. CDR1 is SGHDT, CDR2 YYEEEE, per germline. The CDR3 runs to 17 residues. V gave up 2 bases and J gave up 0 bases; unmatched junction bases: 6. CDR3 sequence (DNA): TGTGCCAGCAGCTTTGGGCCGACAGGGGGTAGCAATCAGCCCCAGCATTTT. It translates to CASSFGPTGGSNQPQHF.

The chain uses TRBV11-2 and TRBJ2-2, with 8 bases aligning to TRBD2. J was trimmed by 7 bases and V by 0 bases; bases with no gene match: 10. The CDR3 extends over 17 amino acids. The V gene's germline CDR1 is SGHAT and CDR2 FQNNGV. The CDR3 reads CASSLDEGLGLLGELFF. Written as DNA, the CDR3 is TGTGCCAGCAGCTTAGATGAGGGACTAGGGCTTCTCGGGGAGCTGTTTTTT.

This CDR3 reads CASSLAGSELREQFF. CDR3 DNA: TGTGCCAGCAGCCTTGCAGGGTCGGAATTGAGGGAGCAGTTCTTC. The gene calls are TRBV5-4 and TRBJ2-1, with D possibly matching TRBD1 (5 bases). Per germline, CDR1 SGHNT and CDR2 YYREEE (reference sequence). Deletions cut 4 bases from V and 10 bases from J, with 21 bases between. There are 15 residues in the CDR3.

The chain combines TRBV29-1 with TRBJ1-1; the D gene is possibly TRBD1 (5 bases). CDR1 is SQVTM, CDR2 ANQGSEA, per germline. This CDR3 spans 12 amino acids. The ends were cut back, 6 bases at V and 3 bases at J, with 11 bases in the middle. The CDR3 spells CSVPGVHTEAFF. CDR3 in DNA: TGCAGCGTCCCGGGGGTCCACACTGAAGCTTTCTTT.

This clone showed up just once. This rearrangement joins TRBV5-6 to TRBJ2-7; D call uncertain. Germline lookup yields CDR1 SGHDT and CDR2 YYEEEE. The CDR3 totals 15 residues. Between the trimmed V and J ends, which lost 0 bases and 5 bases, there was a span of 15 bases. CDR3 region: CASSLASDAHNEQYF. CDR3 DNA: TGTGCCAGCAGCTTGGCTTCGGACGCCCATAACGAGCAGTACTTC.

The chain carries TRBV27 and TRBJ1-5; D unclear. Trimming removed 3 bases at V and 5 bases at J, with 8 bases between. The V gene's germline CDR1 is MNHEY and CDR2 SMNVEV (reference sequence). The CDR3 totals 13 residues. DNA of the CDR3: TGTGCCAGCAGTTTCGTGGGCGATCAGCCCCAGCATTTT. It is translated as CASSFVGDQPQHF.

The CDR3 loop is CASSLGGINYGYTF. CDR3 in DNA: TGCGCCAGCAGCTTGGGTGGGATTAACTATGGCTACACCTTC. The gene calls are TRBV5-1 and TRBJ1-2, with D hard to call. The germline V gene encodes CDR1 SGHRS and CDR2 YFSETQ. The CDR3 has 14 residues. V was trimmed by 0 bases and J by 1 base, leaving 7 bases between them.

This chain joins TRBV4-3 and TRBJ1-2; possibly TRBD1 for D (6 bases). The CDR3 runs to 15 residues. Germline-derived CDR1 and CDR2 are LGHNA and YSLEER. Trimming pared 3 bases from V and 5 bases from J, leaving 16 bases between. CDR3 DNA: TGCGCCAGCAGCCACCACCGGGACATTCTGTATGGCTACACCTTC. Translating it yields CASSHHRDILYGYTF.

The chain links TRBV11-3 to TRBJ2-2, with 8 positions matching TRBD2. V gave up 7 bases and J gave up 7 bases; unmatched junction bases: 8. Germline values: CDR1 SGHNT, CDR2 YENEEA. CDR3 size: 14 residues. The CDR3 is CASTLSGTGGELFF. In DNA form, the CDR3 reads TGTGCCAGCACTCTTAGCGGGACGGGCGGGGAGCTGTTTTTT.

This chain joins TRBV19 and TRBJ2-7; D uncertain. Germline assignment: CDR1 LNHDA and CDR2 SQIVND (reference sequence). The CDR3 has 12 residues. Trimming pared 5 bases from V and 3 bases from J, leaving 8 bases between. The chain's CDR3 is CASSSTRYEQYF. CDR3 DNA: TGTGCCAGTAGTTCAACCCGCTACGAGCAGTACTTC.